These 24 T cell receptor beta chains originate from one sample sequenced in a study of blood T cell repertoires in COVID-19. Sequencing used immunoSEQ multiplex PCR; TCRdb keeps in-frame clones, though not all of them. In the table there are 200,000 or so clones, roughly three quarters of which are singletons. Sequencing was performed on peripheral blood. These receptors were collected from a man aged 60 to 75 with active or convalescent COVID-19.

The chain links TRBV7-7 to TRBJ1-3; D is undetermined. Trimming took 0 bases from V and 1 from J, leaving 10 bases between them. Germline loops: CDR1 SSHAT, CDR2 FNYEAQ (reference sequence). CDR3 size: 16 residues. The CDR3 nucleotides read TGTGCCAGCAGCTTAGCCCCAAAGCTTTCTGGAAACACCATATATTTT. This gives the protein CASSLAPKLSGNTIYF.

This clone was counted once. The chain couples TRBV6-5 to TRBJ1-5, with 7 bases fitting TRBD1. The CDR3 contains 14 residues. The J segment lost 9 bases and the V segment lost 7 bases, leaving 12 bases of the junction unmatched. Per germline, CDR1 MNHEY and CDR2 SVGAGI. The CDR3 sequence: CASNPYGTVSPQHF. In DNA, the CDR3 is TGTGCCAGCAACCCGTACGGGACAGTATCGCCCCAGCATTTT.

DNA of the CDR3: TGTGCCAGCAGCGTAGGGACAGGTCAAGAGACCCAGTACTTC. It codes for CASSVGTGQETQYF. This chain uses TRBV9 with TRBJ2-5, with 7 bases identical to TRBD1. There are 14 residues in the CDR3. Germline V gives CDR1 SGDLS, CDR2 YYNGEE. Trimming cost V 0 bases and J 2 bases; bases outside gene matches: 1.

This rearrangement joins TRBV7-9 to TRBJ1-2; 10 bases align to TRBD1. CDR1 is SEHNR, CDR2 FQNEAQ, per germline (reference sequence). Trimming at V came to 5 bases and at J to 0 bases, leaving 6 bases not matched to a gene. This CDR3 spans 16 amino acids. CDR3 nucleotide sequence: TGTGCCAGCAGCCCGGGAGGGACAGGGGCTAACTATGGCTACACCTTC. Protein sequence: CASSPGGTGANYGYTF.

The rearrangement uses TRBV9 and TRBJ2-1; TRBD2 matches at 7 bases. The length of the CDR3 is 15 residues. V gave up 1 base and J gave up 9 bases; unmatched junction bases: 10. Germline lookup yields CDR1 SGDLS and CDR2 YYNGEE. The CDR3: CASSVTGGSSGEQFF. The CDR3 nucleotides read TGTGCCAGCAGCGTAACGGGAGGATCATCGGGTGAGCAGTTCTTC. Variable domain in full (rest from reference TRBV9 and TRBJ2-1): DSGVTQTPKHLITATGQRVTLRCSPRSGDLSVYWYQQSLDQGLQFLIQYYNGEERAKGNILERFSAQQFPDLHSELNLSSLELGDSALYFCASSVTGGSSGEQFFGPGTRLTVL.

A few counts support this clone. The CDR3 is CASRDRSSGQPQHF. CDR3 coding DNA: TGTGCCAGTAGGGACCGATCCAGCGGTCAGCCCCAGCATTTT. V usage is TRBV19 and J usage is TRBJ1-5; D uncertain. Germline V lookup: CDR1 LNHDA, CDR2 SQIVND (reference sequence). Trimming took off 6 bases at V and 6 bases at J, with 15 bases between the two ends. The CDR3 is made up of 14 amino acids.

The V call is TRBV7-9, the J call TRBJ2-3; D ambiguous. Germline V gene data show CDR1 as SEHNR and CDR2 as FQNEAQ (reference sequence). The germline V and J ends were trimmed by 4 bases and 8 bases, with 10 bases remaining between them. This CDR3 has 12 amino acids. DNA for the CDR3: TGTGCCAGCAGCTATCCTAGGAGTACGCAGTATTTT. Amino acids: CASSYPRSTQYF. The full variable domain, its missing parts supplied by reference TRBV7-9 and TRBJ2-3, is DTGVSQNPRHKITKRGQNVTFRCDPISEHNRLYWYRQTLGQGPEFLTYFQNEAQLEKSRLLSDRFSAERPKGSFSTLEIQRTEQGDSAMYLCASSYPRSTQYFGPGTRLTVL.

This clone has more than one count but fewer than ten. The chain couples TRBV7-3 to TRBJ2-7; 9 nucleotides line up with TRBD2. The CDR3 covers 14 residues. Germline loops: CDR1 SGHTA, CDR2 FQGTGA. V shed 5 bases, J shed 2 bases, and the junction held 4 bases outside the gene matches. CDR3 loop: CASSVTSGPYEQYF. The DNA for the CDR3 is TGTGCCAGCAGCGTGACTAGCGGACCCTACGAGCAGTACTTC.

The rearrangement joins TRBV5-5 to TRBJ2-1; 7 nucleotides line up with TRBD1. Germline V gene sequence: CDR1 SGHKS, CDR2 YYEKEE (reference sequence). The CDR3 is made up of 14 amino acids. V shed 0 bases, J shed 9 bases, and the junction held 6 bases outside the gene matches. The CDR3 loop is CASSLGGTESEQFF. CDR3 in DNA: TGTGCCAGCAGCTTGGGGGGGACAGAGAGTGAGCAGTTCTTC.

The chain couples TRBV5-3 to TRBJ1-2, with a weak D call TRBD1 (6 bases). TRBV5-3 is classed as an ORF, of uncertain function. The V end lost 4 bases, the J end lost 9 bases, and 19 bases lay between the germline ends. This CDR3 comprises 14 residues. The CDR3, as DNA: TGTGCCAGAAGCCCGCTACAGGGAAGAATACGCTACACCTTC. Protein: CARSPLQGRIRYTF.

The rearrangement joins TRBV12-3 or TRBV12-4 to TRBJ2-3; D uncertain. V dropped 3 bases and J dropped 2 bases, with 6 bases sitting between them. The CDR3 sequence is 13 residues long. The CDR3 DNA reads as TGTGCCAGCAGTTTCGGTGACACAGATACGCAGTATTTT. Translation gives CASSFGDTDTQYF.

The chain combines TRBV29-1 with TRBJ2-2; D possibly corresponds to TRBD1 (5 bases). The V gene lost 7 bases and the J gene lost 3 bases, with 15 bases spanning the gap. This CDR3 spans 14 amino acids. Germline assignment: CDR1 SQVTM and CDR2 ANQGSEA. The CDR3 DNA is TGCAGCGGCCGGACAAGCGTGGACACCGGGGAGCTGTTTTTT. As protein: CSGRTSVDTGELFF.

The CDR3 region has the DNA TGTGCCAGCAGTTCCAGGGGGGATACGCAGTATTTT. It specifies CASSSRGDTQYF. This chain uses TRBV12-3 or TRBV12-4 with TRBJ2-3; 7 bases match TRBD1. Trimming took 4 bases from V and 6 from J; bases not matched to a gene: 1. The CDR3 sequence is 12 residues long.

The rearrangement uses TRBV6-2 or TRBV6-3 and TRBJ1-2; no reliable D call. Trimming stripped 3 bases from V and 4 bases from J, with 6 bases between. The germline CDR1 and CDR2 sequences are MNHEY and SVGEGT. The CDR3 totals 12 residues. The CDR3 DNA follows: TGTGCCAGCAGTTATTCTTTCTATGGCTACACCTTC. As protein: CASSYSFYGYTF.

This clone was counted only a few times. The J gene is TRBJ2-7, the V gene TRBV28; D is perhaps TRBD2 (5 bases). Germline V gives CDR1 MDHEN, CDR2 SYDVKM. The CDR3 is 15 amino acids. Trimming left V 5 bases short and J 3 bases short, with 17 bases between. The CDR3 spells CASSPIIGLSYEQYF. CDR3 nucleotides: TGTGCCAGCAGTCCCATCATTGGACTGAGCTACGAGCAGTACTTC.

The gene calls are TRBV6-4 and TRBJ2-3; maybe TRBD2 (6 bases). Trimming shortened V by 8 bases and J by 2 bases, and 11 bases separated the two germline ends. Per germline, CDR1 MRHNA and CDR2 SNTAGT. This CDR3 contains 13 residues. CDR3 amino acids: CASAAGFTDTQYF. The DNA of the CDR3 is TGTGCCAGCGCCGCGGGATTCACAGATACGCAGTATTTT.

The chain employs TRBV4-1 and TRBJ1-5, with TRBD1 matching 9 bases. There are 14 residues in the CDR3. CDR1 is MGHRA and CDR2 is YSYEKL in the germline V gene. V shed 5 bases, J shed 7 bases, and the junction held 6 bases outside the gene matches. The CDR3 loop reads CASSSWTGDQPQHF. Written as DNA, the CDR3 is TGCGCCAGCAGCTCTTGGACAGGGGACCAGCCCCAGCATTTT.

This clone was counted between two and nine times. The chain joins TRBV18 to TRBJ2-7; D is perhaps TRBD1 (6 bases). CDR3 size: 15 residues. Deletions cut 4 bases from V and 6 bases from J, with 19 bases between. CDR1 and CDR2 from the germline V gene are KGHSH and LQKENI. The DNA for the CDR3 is TGTGCCAGCTCACGTACTTCGGCAGGGGAGACCGAGCAGTACTTC. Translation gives CASSRTSAGETEQYF.

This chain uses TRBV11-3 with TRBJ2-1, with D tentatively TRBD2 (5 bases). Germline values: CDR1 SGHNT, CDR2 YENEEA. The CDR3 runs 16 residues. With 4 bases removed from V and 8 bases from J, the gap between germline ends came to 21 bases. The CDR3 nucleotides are TGTGCCAGCAGCTCCCGCCTTGGAGGAGCTAACGATGAGCAGTTCTTC. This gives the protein CASSSRLGGANDEQFF.

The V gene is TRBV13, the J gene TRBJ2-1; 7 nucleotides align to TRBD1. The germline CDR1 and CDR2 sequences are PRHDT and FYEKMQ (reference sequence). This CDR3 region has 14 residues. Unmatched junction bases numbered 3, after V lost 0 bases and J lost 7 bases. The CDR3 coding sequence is TGTGCCAGCAGCTTAGGGCTACAGGGGAATGAGCAGTTCTTC. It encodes CASSLGLQGNEQFF.

The CDR3 DNA reads as TGTGCCAGCAGGGGGGCCGGTGCGAACACTGAAGCTTTCTTT. The encoded protein is CASRGAGANTEAFF. The chain recombines TRBV7-2 with TRBJ1-1; perhaps TRBD1 as D (6 bases). The CDR3 is 14 amino acids. V was shortened by 6 bases and J by 1 base, with 12 bases between the two germline ends. Per germline, CDR1 SGHTA and CDR2 FQGNSA.

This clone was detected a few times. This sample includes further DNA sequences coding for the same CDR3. CDR3 protein: CAISGDRGGQPQHF. The CDR3 DNA is TGTGCCATCAGTGGAGACAGGGGTGGTCAGCCCCAGCATTTT. This sequence joins TRBV10-3 and TRBJ1-5; 8 bases match TRBD1. The J segment lost 6 bases and the V segment lost 4 bases, leaving 5 bases of the junction unmatched. The CDR3 is 14 amino acids. Germline lookup yields CDR1 ENHRY and CDR2 SYGVKD.

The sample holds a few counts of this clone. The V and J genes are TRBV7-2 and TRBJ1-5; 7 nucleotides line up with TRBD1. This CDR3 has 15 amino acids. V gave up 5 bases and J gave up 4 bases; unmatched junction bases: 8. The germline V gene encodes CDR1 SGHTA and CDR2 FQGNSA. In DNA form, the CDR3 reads TGTGCCAGCAGCGGGACCGGGACAGTTAATCAGCCCCAGCATTTT. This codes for CASSGTGTVNQPQHF. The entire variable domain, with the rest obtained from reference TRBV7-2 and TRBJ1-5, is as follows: GAGVSQSPSNKVTEKGKDVELRCDPISGHTALYWYRQSLGQGLEFLIYFQGNSAPDKSGLPSDRFSAERTGGSVSTLTIQRTQQEDSAVYLCASSGTGTVNQPQHFGDGTRLSIL.

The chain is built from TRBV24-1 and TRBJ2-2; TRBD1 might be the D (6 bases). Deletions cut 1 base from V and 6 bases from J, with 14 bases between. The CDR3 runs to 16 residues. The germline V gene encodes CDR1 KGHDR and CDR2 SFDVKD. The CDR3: CATSDFRGYQPGELFF. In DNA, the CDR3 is TGTGCCACCAGTGATTTCAGGGGCTACCAACCCGGGGAGCTGTTTTTT.